This T cell receptor beta chain was identified in a study of Graves' ophthalmopathy and Graves' hyperthyroidism (dated by TCRdb to the late 2010s). With regard to the full study: Stable hyperthyroidism was defined as no progression to ophthalmopathy within 18 months of follow-up. The study used TCR beta repertoire signatures to distinguish Graves' ophthalmopathy from Graves' hyperthyroidism and to predict progression to ophthalmopathy. In over 5 hyperthyroidism patients, the T-cell repertoire of thyroid tissue was compared with the T-cell repertoire of blood. In total, 120 to 150 blood samples were TCR-sequenced: 40 to 45 ophthalmopathy, 80 or so hyperthyroidism and some 17 hyperthyroidism-to-ophthalmopathy patients. An independent validation cohort comprised 18 hyperthyroidism patients and some 16 patients who later progressed from hyperthyroidism to ophthalmopathy. To explore V-J signatures distinguishing ophthalmopathy from hyperthyroidism, a discovery set of roughly 98 patients (roughly 45 ophthalmopathy, 55 to 60 stable hyperthyroidism) was enrolled. Following sampling, methimazole starting at 30 mg daily was administered to hyperthyroidism patients, and high-dose intravenous methylprednisolone was administered to ophthalmopathy patients. The paper as a whole reports these results and caveats: Among expanded thyroid clonotypes with frequency above 0.001, most also showed up in blood, which suggests that blood repertoires may reflect the thyroid immune response. In validation, the model predicted ophthalmopathy progression with more than 70% sensitivity and 72.22% specificity; some 13 predicted patients were CT-confirmed with GO in a median of about 7.1 months. Ophthalmopathy was separated from stable hyperthyroidism by the 13-signature model with 87.88% sensitivity and 81% to 84% specificity in cross-validation and with 80%/75% in the test set. No statistical method was used to predetermine the sample size, and group allocation was not hidden from the investigators.

Patients with hyperthyroidism were aged 18 to 65 years, had been newly diagnosed, and had a disease duration of less than 2 months. Patients were excluded if they had other autoimmune diseases, uncontrolled infections, pregnancy or lactation. Diagnosis relied on clinical symptoms, serum thyroxine, TRAb, thyroid ultrasound and orbital computed tomography. Total RNA was extracted with Trizol reagent and quality-checked on an Agilent 2100 Bioanalyzer. CDR3 length: 17 amino acids, cysteine to phenylalanine. Of all the DNA, just the CDR3 is kept, 51 bases in frame from base 1. CDR1 and CDR2 were assigned from the germline V gene (reference sequence) as SEHNR and FQNEAQ. V loses 4 bases at its end and J loses 3 bases; junction bases beyond the gene matches: 10. TCR beta CDR3 regions were amplified from RNA transcripts for repertoire sequencing. The first round of RT-PCR was done with HTBI primers and the Qiagen OneStep RT-PCR kit, and was followed by a second round of multiplex PCR, then size selection and purification. Libraries were sequenced on an Illumina HiSeq2000 using paired-end 100 bp reads. Concerning the study's data processing: SOAPnuke was used for read processing, and reads with adapters, uncalled bases, a mean Phred below 15, or no exact constant-primer or identifier match were discarded. COPE v1.2.5 was used to merge the high-quality paired reads. Clonotypes were defined as unique nucleotide sequences and were aligned to IMGT TRB V, D and J references using MiTCR v1.1. The analysis was limited to V-J combinations with a frequency above 0.0001, which together covered more than 99% of repertoires. For each V-J combination, a TCR clonal expansion and chaos score was defined as the ratio of F50 clonal expansion to chaos observed in the TCRdist matrix. Features were reduced by Welch's t-statistics and random forest to over 10 V-J combinations, which fed a naive Bayes classifier. The Morisita-Horn index was used to measure how similar the thyroid and blood repertoires were. TCRdb handled the public reads itself, with Q25 trimming in fastp and clone calling in MiXCR, and kept productive beta chains. Each entry merges the rows of one CDR3 protein and shows their most common DNA and genes. The V and J calls follow TCRdb's processing rather than the paper's. Here the sample has about 590,000 distinct CDR3 sequences; less than 45% occur a single time. The ten biggest clones cover less than 4.5% of the sample.

Details on this clonotype: There is no known antigen for this receptor. Base qualities are not provided; no much larger clone lies one nucleotide away.

The sequence was obtained from an adult man with Graves' hyperthyroidism. The sequenced material came from peripheral blood or thyroid tissue (not recorded which). Here the chain combines TRBV7-9 and TRBJ2-5; 11 bases in the junction line up with TRBD1. DNA sequence: TGTGCCAGCAGCTCAGGGACAGGGGGAAACACTGAAGAGACCCAGTACTTC. The encoded protein is CASSSGTGGNTEETQYF.